Following are 25 T cell receptor beta chains from one sample sequenced in a study of CD8 T cells in ankylosing spondylitis. From the 5' RACE reads, TCRdb called clonotypes with MiXCR, one entry per CDR3 protein. The table includes roughly 230,000 distinct CDR3 sequences, 18% detected once. The specimen sequenced was blood, either unsorted or a sorted T cell fraction (not recorded which). The receptors were sampled from a male donor with ankylosing spondylitis or in good health (not recorded which).

This chain joins TRBV4-3 and TRBJ2-6; 7 bases match TRBD1. The germline gives CDR1 LGHNA, CDR2 YSLEER. Trimming removed 0 bases from V and 0 bases from J; junction bases left unmatched: 8. The CDR3 is 19 residues long. The CDR3 reads CASSQDSPGGSSGANVLTF. CDR3 DNA sequence: TGCGCCAGCAGCCAAGATTCCCCAGGGGGTAGCTCTGGGGCCAACGTCCTGACTTTC.

The chain couples TRBV28 to TRBJ1-1; D remains unclear. The CDR3 covers 12 residues. Looked up from germline, CDR1 is MDHEN and CDR2 is SYDVKM. V was shortened by 7 bases and J by 5 bases, with 11 bases between the two germline ends. The CDR3 loop is CASMEPGTEAFF. For the CDR3, the DNA is TGTGCCAGCATGGAGCCGGGTACTGAAGCTTTCTTT. Supplemented by reference TRBV28 and TRBJ1-1, the full variable domain reads DVKVTQSSRYLVKRTGEKVFLECVQDMDHENMFWYRQDPGLGLRLIYFSYDVKMKEKGDIPEGYSVSREKKERFSLILESASTNQTSMYLCASMEPGTEAFFGQGTRLTVV.

The rearrangement links TRBV6-5 to TRBJ2-1; 9 positions agree with TRBD2. The CDR3 has 15 residues. Germline V gene data show CDR1 as MNHEY and CDR2 as SVGAGI. Trimming removed 5 bases from V and 7 bases from J; junction bases left unmatched: 9. In DNA, the CDR3 is TGTGCCAGCAGTACTGAGCGGGAGGCCGTTAATGAGCAGTTCTTC. Encoded protein: CASSTEREAVNEQFF.

This chain links TRBV20-1 with TRBJ2-7; possibly TRBD2 for D (6 bases). V lost 3 bases to trimming and J lost 5 bases, with 14 bases between them. This CDR3 is 13 amino acids long. Germline-derived CDR1 and CDR2 are DFQATT and SNEGSKA (reference sequence). The DNA for the CDR3 is TGCAGTGCTAGGCCCCGCACTAGCCACGAGCAGTACTTC. Translation: CSARPRTSHEQYF.

This clonotype was counted many times. The V and J genes are TRBV12-3 or TRBV12-4 and TRBJ2-1; 8 bases align to TRBD2. There are 13 residues in the CDR3. V lost 6 bases to trimming and J lost 8 bases; unmatched junction nucleotides: 6. The CDR3 protein is CASSPGTRDEQFF. The DNA of the CDR3 is TGTGCCAGCAGCCCCGGGACTAGGGATGAGCAGTTCTTC.

This chain joins TRBV7-9 and TRBJ2-7; 10 bases map to TRBD2. The V and J ends lost 4 bases and 4 bases, in that order; junction bases with no gene match: 4. The CDR3 extends over 14 amino acids. Germline-derived CDR1 and CDR2 are SEHNR and FQNEAQ (reference sequence). The CDR3 region has the DNA TGTGCCAGCAGCTCGGGACTAGCGAAGTACGAGCAGTACTTC. Its protein product is CASSSGLAKYEQYF.

There are many counts of this clonotype. This chain uses TRBV27 with TRBJ2-1; 8 bases match TRBD2. The junction had 4 bases not matched to a gene; V was cut back by 0 bases and J by 0 bases. Germline V gene sequence: CDR1 MNHEY, CDR2 SMNVEV (reference sequence). This CDR3 is built from 17 residues. CDR3 coding DNA: TGTGCCAGCAGTTTATCCCTAGCGGGCCTCTCCTACAATGAGCAGTTCTTC. It specifies CASSLSLAGLSYNEQFF.

This clonotype has ten or more counts. The chain combines TRBV5-1 with TRBJ2-1; the match to TRBD2 covers 8 bases. The CDR3 length is 15 residues. The germline gives CDR1 SGHRS, CDR2 YFSETQ. Unmatched junction bases numbered 4, after V lost 0 bases and J lost 5 bases. In DNA, the CDR3 is TGCGCCAGCAGCTTGGTACGGGAGGGGGACAATGAGCAGTTCTTC. Encoded protein: CASSLVREGDNEQFF.

This clonotype has a handful of counts. This rearrangement joins TRBV10-3 to TRBJ2-2, with 9 bases that match TRBD2. This CDR3 contains 17 residues. Germline V CDR1 and CDR2: ENHRY, SYGVKD. The junction had 6 bases not matched to a gene; V was cut back by 2 bases and J by 2 bases. The CDR3 region has the DNA TGTGCCATCAGTGAGGGGTTAGCGGGAGTCAACACCGGGGAGCTGTTTTTT. Encoded protein: CAISEGLAGVNTGELFF.

This clonotype showed up just a few times. The chain couples TRBV20-1 to TRBJ2-3; TRBD2 is a possible D gene (6 bases). The CDR3 loop spans 16 amino acids. The germline gives CDR1 DFQATT, CDR2 SNEGSKA (reference sequence). V shed 0 bases and J shed 3 bases, with 16 bases lying between them. CDR3 sequence: CSARDPGSDGTDTQYF. CDR3 sequence (DNA): TGCAGTGCTAGAGATCCCGGGAGTGACGGAACAGATACGCAGTATTTT.

V usage is TRBV5-1 and J usage is TRBJ1-5; a weak D match, TRBD1 (5 bases). CDR1 SGHRS and CDR2 YFSETQ come from the germline V gene. Between the trimmed V and J ends, which lost 1 base and 2 bases, there was a span of 7 bases. This CDR3 spans 14 amino acids. CDR3 residues: CASSLQGGNQPQHF. The CDR3 DNA sequence: TGCGCCAGCAGCTTGCAAGGGGGCAATCAGCCCCAGCATTTT.

The V and J genes are TRBV12-3 or TRBV12-4 and TRBJ1-1, with D unclear. The V end was cut by 5 bases, the J end by 4 bases, with 14 bases between. The CDR3 has 14 amino acids. The CDR3 loop reads CASSPLPIGTEAFF. DNA for the CDR3: TGTGCCAGCAGTCCTCTCCCCATTGGCACTGAAGCTTTCTTT.

This clonotype was seen a handful of times. V is TRBV12-3 or TRBV12-4 and J is TRBJ2-7; 9 bases align to TRBD1. The V gene end was trimmed by 7 bases and the J gene end by 2 bases; junction bases not matched to a gene: 9. CDR3 length: 15 residues. The CDR3 sequence: CASTYAGDRAYEQYF. The CDR3 region has the DNA TGTGCCAGCACCTATGCCGGGGACAGGGCCTACGAGCAGTACTTC.

The V and J genes are TRBV20-1 and TRBJ2-1; TRBD2 matches 10 bases. The ends lost 3 bases at V and 10 bases at J; junction bases unmatched: 9. Germline lookup yields CDR1 DFQATT and CDR2 SNEGSKA (reference sequence). The CDR3 has 14 residues. The CDR3 loop is CSARDLAGAWEQFF. CDR3 sequence (DNA): TGCAGTGCTAGGGATCTAGCGGGAGCCTGGGAGCAGTTCTTC.

This clonotype was seen only a few times. The J gene is TRBJ2-3, the V gene TRBV2; 7 bases match TRBD2. The CDR3 sequence is 15 residues long. The ends lost 6 bases at V and 0 bases at J; junction bases unmatched: 6. CDR1 is SNHLY, CDR2 FYNNEI, per germline. The CDR3 DNA follows: TGTGCCAGCAGGGGAAGCGGGGTGAGCACAGATACGCAGTATTTT. It encodes CASRGSGVSTDTQYF.

V gene TRBV6-1 combines with J gene TRBJ2-7; D call uncertain. There are 14 residues in the CDR3. Germline V gene data show CDR1 as MNHNS and CDR2 as SASEGT. V was trimmed by 5 bases and J by 6 bases, leaving 17 bases between them. The CDR3 protein is CASSPGMNVGEQYF. CDR3 nucleotides: TGTGCCAGCAGTCCGGGTATGAATGTCGGCGAGCAGTACTTC.

The J gene is TRBJ2-7, the V gene TRBV3-1; D gene ambiguous. The CDR3 contains 16 residues. V lost 2 bases to trimming and J lost 5 bases, with 19 bases between them. Looked up from germline, CDR1 is LGHDT and CDR2 is YNNKEL (reference sequence). The chain's CDR3 is CASSQYSRTPVHEQYF. The DNA of the CDR3 is TGTGCCAGCAGCCAATATTCCCGGACCCCCGTCCACGAGCAGTACTTC.

In its sample, this clonotype was seen a few times. V gene TRBV12-3 or TRBV12-4 combines with J gene TRBJ2-3; TRBD2 agrees at 7 bases. The CDR3 extends over 15 amino acids. V shed 4 bases and J 5 bases; nucleotides not matched to a gene: 9. The DNA of the CDR3 is TGTGCCAGCAGTTCCACCGCTGCGGGAGAAGATACGCAGTATTTT. Amino acids: CASSSTAAGEDTQYF.

V usage is TRBV20-1 and J usage is TRBJ1-1, with 9 bases identical to TRBD1. Germline lookup yields CDR1 DFQATT and CDR2 SNEGSKA (reference sequence). V lost 1 base and J lost 1; bases outside the gene matches: 4. This CDR3 has 15 amino acids. CDR3 bases: TGCAGTGCTAGAGCCGGGACAGGGACGAACACTGAAGCTTTCTTT. As protein: CSARAGTGTNTEAFF.

The chain has TRBV29-1 and TRBJ2-1, with TRBD2 matching over 12 bases. The length of the CDR3 is 14 residues. V shed 7 bases and J 8 bases; nucleotides not matched to a gene: 9. Germline V CDR1 and CDR2: SQVTM, ANQGSEA. Here the CDR3 DNA reads TGCAGCGGGCTAGCGGGAGGGCCTTCGGATGAGCAGTTCTTC. This sequence encodes CSGLAGGPSDEQFF.

The CDR3: CASSLGTPRYNEQFF. For the CDR3, the DNA is TGCGCCAGCAGCCTCGGGACACCCCGCTACAATGAGCAGTTCTTC. V and J are TRBV4-3 and TRBJ2-1, with D possibly TRBD1 on 6 matching bases. V lost 4 bases and J 3 bases, leaving 13 bases between the germline ends. This CDR3 has 15 residues. Germline loops: CDR1 LGHNA, CDR2 YSLEER.

The sample holds a few counts of this clonotype. The gene calls are TRBV13 and TRBJ2-1; D is ambiguous. The V gene lost 5 bases and the J gene lost 4 bases, with 9 bases spanning the gap. Looked up from germline, CDR1 is PRHDT and CDR2 is FYEKMQ (reference sequence). The CDR3 is made up of 13 amino acids. CDR3 coding DNA: TGTGCCAGCAGCACCGACTCTTACAATGAGCAGTTCTTC. Translating gives CASSTDSYNEQFF.

This clonotype has a handful of counts. This chain joins TRBV12-5 and TRBJ2-7, with D perhaps being TRBD1 or TRBD2 (5 bases each). Germline V gene sequence: CDR1 LGHNT, CDR2 FRNRAP. The V and J ends lost 7 bases and 0 bases respectively, with 10 bases between them. This CDR3 comprises 13 residues. CDR3: CASAPGSSYEQYF. The CDR3 coding sequence is TGTGCTAGTGCCCCAGGGAGCTCCTACGAGCAGTACTTC.

CDR3 nucleotide sequence: TGCAGTGCTGGGGGGACAGGGGGGTACCACGAGCAGTACTTC. Translated: CSAGGTGGYHEQYF. The chain uses TRBV20-1 and TRBJ2-7; 11 nucleotides agree with TRBD1. Germline CDR1 is DFQATT and CDR2 is SNEGSKA (reference sequence). V was pared by 5 bases and J by 5 bases, with 8 bases of the junction left unmatched. This CDR3 has 14 amino acids.

The chain joins TRBV3-1 to TRBJ1-2; the match to TRBD1 covers 9 bases. There are 13 residues in the CDR3. The germline CDR1 and CDR2 sequences are LGHDT and YNNKEL (reference sequence). V lost 6 bases, J lost 4 bases, and 3 bases stayed unmatched. In DNA, the CDR3 is TGTGCCAGCAGACAGGGGGCGGGCTATGGCTACACCTTC. Translated: CASRQGAGYGYTF.